This entry lists 10 T cell receptor beta chains sequenced from one sample in a study of blood T cell repertoires in COVID-19. Libraries were prepared by immunoSEQ multiplex PCR; TCRdb keeps only in-frame clonotypes and omits some of them. The data contain tens of thousands of clones, around 73% of them seen just once; the ten biggest clones take up around 7%. Sequencing was carried out using peripheral blood. These receptors were obtained from a woman aged 55-70 years with acute or convalescent COVID-19.

CDR3 DNA: TGTGCCAGCAGTGGACAGGGGGCGACTAACTATGGCTACACCTTC. Encoded protein: CASSGQGATNYGYTF. This chain joins TRBV5-4 and TRBJ1-2, with 11 bases matching TRBD1. Germline V gives CDR1 SGHNT, CDR2 YYREEE (reference sequence). J gave up 0 bases and V 5 bases, and 3 bases lay outside the gene matches. The CDR3 runs 15 residues.

The genes are TRBV28 and TRBJ1-5; possibly TRBD1 for D (5 bases). This CDR3 comprises 15 residues. V lost 5 bases and J lost 4, with 15 bases in between. CDR1 is MDHEN and CDR2 is SYDVKM in the germline V gene. CDR3 sequence: CASSPSFGGNQPQHF. The DNA of the CDR3 is TGTGCCAGCAGTCCAAGTTTCGGGGGTAATCAGCCCCAGCATTTT. Supplemented by reference TRBV28 and TRBJ1-5, the full variable domain reads DVKVTQSSRYLVKRTGEKVFLECVQDMDHENMFWYRQDPGLGLRLIYFSYDVKMKEKGDIPEGYSVSREKKERFSLILESASTNQTSMYLCASSPSFGGNQPQHFGDGTRLSIL.

This clone turned up a few times. The V and J genes are TRBV7-9 and TRBJ1-1; D unresolved. The CDR3 sequence is 13 residues long. The V end was cut by 1 base, the J end by 1 base, with 4 bases between. In germline, CDR1 is SEHNR, CDR2 FQNEAQ (reference sequence). CDR3 sequence (DNA): TGTGCCAGCAGCTTAGGAGAGAACACTGAAGCTTTCTTT. Translated, it gives CASSLGENTEAFF.

The chain carries TRBV6-5 and TRBJ2-2; no definite D call. CDR1 MNHEY and CDR2 SVGAGI come from the germline V gene. The CDR3 has 13 residues. V dropped 6 bases and J dropped 2 bases, with 7 bases sitting between them. The CDR3 reads CASSGKNTGELFF. The DNA of the CDR3 is TGTGCCAGCAGCGGTAAAAACACCGGGGAGCTGTTTTTT.

The chain carries TRBV2 and TRBJ1-3, with TRBD1 matching over 10 bases. CDR3 length equals 14 residues. V lost 8 bases to trimming and J lost 2 bases; unmatched junction nucleotides: 3. Germline assignment: CDR1 SNHLY and CDR2 FYNNEI. The CDR3 loop reads CASGGQGAGNTIYF. The CDR3 bases are TGTGCCAGCGGCGGACAGGGGGCTGGAAACACCATATATTTT.

The rearrangement uses TRBV4-1 and TRBJ1-2; 11 nucleotides match TRBD1. From germline, CDR1 is MGHRA and CDR2 YSYEKL. The CDR3 extends over 15 amino acids. The ends lost 2 bases at V and 4 bases at J; junction bases unmatched: 3. Here the CDR3 reads CASSQRTGGSYGYTF. The CDR3 bases are TGCGCCAGCAGCCAACGGACAGGGGGCAGCTATGGCTACACCTTC.

J is TRBJ1-1 and V is TRBV13; D gene ambiguous. The CDR3 extends over 13 amino acids. Trimming left V 4 bases short and J 3 bases short, with 9 bases between. Germline V gives CDR1 PRHDT, CDR2 FYEKMQ (reference sequence). The DNA of the CDR3 is TGTGCCAGCAGCTGGCCCCCGCACACTGAAGCTTTCTTT. Protein: CASSWPPHTEAFF.

V and J are TRBV27 and TRBJ1-6, with a possible D match to TRBD1 (6 bases). The V end was cut by 6 bases, the J end by 0 bases, with 12 bases between. The CDR3 length is 16 residues. In germline, CDR1 is MNHEY, CDR2 SMNVEV (reference sequence). The CDR3 DNA is TGTGCCAGCAGATTTACAGGGAGCTCCTATAATTCACCCCTCCACTTT. This gives the protein CASRFTGSSYNSPLHF.

J is TRBJ2-2 and V is TRBV6-6; a possible D gene is TRBD2 (7 bases). The germline V gene has CDR1 MNHNY and CDR2 SVGAGI (reference sequence). Deletions cut 7 bases from V and 4 bases from J, with 13 bases between. The length of the CDR3 is 14 residues. The CDR3 DNA follows: TGTGCCAGCAAGGGGGGGGCTATCACCGGGGAGCTGTTTTTT. Translation: CASKGGAITGELFF.

Judged by abundance, this clone is medium-sized. The rearrangement joins TRBV15 to TRBJ1-5; D is ambiguous. CDR1 is LNHNV and CDR2 is YYDKDF in the germline V gene (reference sequence). The CDR3 is 13 amino acids. Deletions cut 0 bases from V and 6 bases from J, with 6 bases between. CDR3 bases: TGTGCCACCAGCAGAGACTACGCTCAGCCCCAGCATTTT. Translation gives CATSRDYAQPQHF.